This TCR beta chain was sequenced in a study of CD8+CD57+ T cells in acquired aplastic anemia (dated by TCRdb to between 2018 and 2020). Notes on the research overall: Extracted DNA from sorted CD4+ and CD8+ cells averaged approximately 3 ug, ranging from roughly 0.17 to 27.4 ug. For healthy donor samples, the average read count was around 9.8 million for CD4+ cells and 11.0 million for CD8+ cells. Summary of the overall study and its limitations: CD8+ Simpson's diversity did not differ significantly between patients and healthy controls (P=0.060). About 30 CD8+ CDR3 sequences were found in both patients and controls but appeared to be highly expressed in patients and within the immunodominant clones of the patients.

Genomic DNA served as template for TCR beta VDJ combination and CDR3 sequence profiling. TCR repertoire sequencing was run on an Illumina HiSeq 2000. The authors' analysis ran thus. TRBV/TRBJ rearrangement plots, CDR3 size and DJ length profiles, and Simpson's diversity index were used to evaluate the repertoires. The most abundant DNA sequence in the deep sequencing data was taken as the immunodominant clone. CDR3 amino acid sequences were checked for sharing across subjects and were also compared against the VDJdb database and published repertoires. TCRdb applied fastp at Q25 and MiXCR to the public reads, then kept only in-frame beta chains. All rows with the same CDR3 protein become a single entry with the most common DNA and genes. The V and J calls shown here were made by TCRdb, not taken from the authors' results. Recorded for this sample are fewer than 100,000 distinct CDR3 sequences; 40% to 50% of them occurred a single time. The top ten clones comprise over 50% of the sample.

This clonotype was seen repeatedly, ten times or more. Its antigen target is currently unknown. No much larger clone is present one base from it, and per-base qualities are unavailable. In the study, sorted CD4+ and CD8+ blood T cells from patients with severe aplastic anemia and from healthy subjects underwent deep sequencing of TCR repertoires. Ficoll-Paque density gradient centrifugation was used to isolate peripheral blood mononuclear cells. CD4+ and CD8+ T cells were sorted by FACS or magnetic beads before DNA extraction. This TCR was recovered from a human donor in good health, serving as a control. The source material was sorted CD4+, CD8+, or CD8+CD57+ T cells (not recorded which) from PBMCs.

The DNA reads TGTGCCAGCAGCACCACAACAGGGGATTCACCCCTCCACTTT. Protein translation: CASSTTTGDSPLHF. This receptor chain uses TRBV9 and TRBJ1-6, with 7 junctional bases fitting TRBD1. Trimming removed 4 bases from V and 8 bases from J; the gene matches leave 6 bases unexplained. There are 14 amino acids in the CDR3, from cysteine to phenylalanine inclusive. This entry keeps only the CDR3 DNA: 42 bases, framed from base 1. In the germline V gene, CDR1 corresponds to SGDLS and CDR2 to YYNGEE. Beyond the CDR3, the reference TRBV9 and TRBJ1-6 genes provide the residues; the full variable domain reads: DSGVTQTPKHLITATGQRVTLRCSPRSGDLSVYWYQQSLDQGLQFLIQYYNGEERAKGNILERFSAQQFPDLHSELNLSSLELGDSALYFCASSTTTGDSPLHFGNGTRLTVT.